The rows below give T cell receptor beta chains drawn from one sample of a study of blood T cell repertoires in COVID-19. Only in-frame clones appear in the TCRdb table, and some are missing; sequencing was by immunoSEQ multiplex PCR. The sample has roughly 150,000 clones, around 85% seen once. Specimen: peripheral blood. These receptors were taken from a woman aged 65 to 85 with acute or convalescent COVID-19. CDR3s include the opening cysteine and the closing phenylalanine or tryptophan. A D gene is named only where the DNA matches it firmly. Some rows mark clone size as missing; the rest say once, few, many or name a class of expanded clone.

V: TRBV2; J: TRBJ1-2; size: -; D: -; CDR3: CASSGQTANYGYTF; DNA: TGTGCCAGCAGTGGACAGACAGCTAACTATGGCTACACCTTC
V: TRBV3-1/TRBV3-2; J: TRBJ1-4; size: -; D: -; CDR3: CASSLLTGRGEKLFF; DNA: TGTGCCAGCAGCCTATTGACAGGCCGTGGTGAAAAACTGTTTTTT
V: TRBV5-1; J: TRBJ2-5; size: once; D: -; CDR3: CASSSGLGRGEETQYF; DNA: TGCGCCAGCAGCTCAGGCCTGGGCAGGGGAGAAGAGACCCAGTACTTC
V: TRBV27; J: TRBJ2-7; size: once; D: -; CDR3: CASSQASVSEQYF; DNA: TGTGCCAGCAGTCAGGCTAGCGTTTCCGAGCAGTACTTC
V: TRBV14; J: TRBJ2-1; size: -; D: TRBD1; CDR3: CASSLPGQGFGYNEQFF; DNA: TGTGCCAGCAGCCTCCCGGGACAGGGTTTCGGCTACAATGAGCAGTTCTTC
V: TRBV29-1; J: TRBJ1-2; size: -; D: -; CDR3: CSVGGRASYGYTF; DNA: TGCAGCGTTGGGGGCAGGGCGTCGTATGGCTACACCTTC
V: TRBV5-1; J: TRBJ1-2; size: once; D: TRBD1; CDR3: CASSVMGQGSHGYTF; DNA: TGCGCCAGCAGCGTGATGGGACAGGGATCCCATGGCTACACCTTC
V: TRBV27; J: TRBJ2-3; size: -; D: -; CDR3: CASSLSKAGSTDTQYF; DNA: TGTGCCAGCAGTTTATCGAAGGCGGGTAGCACAGATACGCAGTATTTT
V: TRBV12-3/TRBV12-4; J: TRBJ1-2; size: -; D: -; CDR3: CASSPQDNYGYTF; DNA: TGTGCCAGCAGCCCACAAGATAACTATGGCTACACCTTC
V: TRBV19; J: TRBJ2-5; size: -; D: TRBD1; CDR3: CASSGTGLRGRQETQYF; DNA: TGTGCCAGTAGTGGGACAGGGTTAAGGGGAAGACAAGAGACCCAGTACTTC
V: TRBV7-6; J: TRBJ1-3; size: -; D: -; CDR3: CASSLLSASSGNTIYF; DNA: TGTGCCAGCAGCTTACTTTCCGCGAGCTCTGGAAACACCATATATTTT
V: TRBV5-5; J: TRBJ1-6; size: once; D: -; CDR3: CASSLSQKNSPLHF; DNA: TGTGCCAGCAGCTTGAGTCAGAAAAATTCACCCCTCCACTTT
V: TRBV28; J: TRBJ1-3; size: few; D: -; CDR3: CASSSNSGNTIYF; DNA: TGTGCCAGCAGTTCAAACTCTGGAAACACCATATATTTT
V: TRBV2; J: TRBJ2-2; size: once; D: TRBD2; CDR3: CASRGETGTGELFF; DNA: TGTGCCAGCCGGGGGGAAACGGGCACCGGGGAGCTGTTTTTT
V: TRBV2; J: TRBJ2-1; size: -; D: TRBD2; CDR3: CASRLGLAGDRSYNEQFF; DNA: TGTGCCAGCAGACTGGGACTAGCGGGGGACCGCTCCTACAATGAGCAGTTCTTC
V: TRBV23-1; J: TRBJ2-3; size: -; D: TRBD1; CDR3: CASRGGGQGGLAQYF; DNA: TGCGCCAGCAGAGGGGGGGGACAGGGAGGGTTGGCGCAGTATTTT
V: TRBV7-9; J: TRBJ1-1; size: -; D: -; CDR3: CASSLTGQKNTEAFF; DNA: TGTGCCAGCAGCTTGACCGGACAAAAGAACACTGAAGCTTTCTTT
V: TRBV2; J: TRBJ1-2; size: -; D: -; CDR3: CASSEASKRGGYTF; DNA: TGTGCCAGCAGTGAAGCAAGTAAAAGGGGCGGCTACACCTTC
V: TRBV19; J: TRBJ1-1; size: once; D: -; CDR3: CASSNEIRVNTEAFF; DNA: TGTGCCAGTAGTAACGAGATCAGGGTGAACACTGAAGCTTTCTTT
V: TRBV24-1; J: TRBJ2-5; size: -; D: TRBD1; CDR3: CATSQTGGGETQYF; DNA: TGTGCCACCAGTCAGACAGGGGGCGGAGAGACCCAGTACTTC
V: TRBV6-1; J: TRBJ1-5; size: -; D: -; CDR3: CASSEEAGLFNQPQHF; DNA: TGTGCCAGCAGTGAAGAAGCGGGACTCTTCAATCAGCCCCAGCATTTT
V: TRBV29-1; J: TRBJ2-5; size: -; D: TRBD1; CDR3: CSAGSSGGGETQYF; DNA: TGCAGCGCAGGGAGTTCAGGGGGCGGAGAGACCCAGTACTTC
V: TRBV7-2; J: TRBJ2-2; size: -; D: TRBD2; CDR3: CASSLGLAVTGELFF; DNA: TGTGCCAGCAGCTTAGGGCTAGCGGTCACCGGGGAGCTGTTTTTT
V: TRBV19; J: TRBJ1-5; size: -; D: -; CDR3: CASSIRDQPQHF; DNA: TGTGCCAGTAGTATACGGGATCAGCCCCAGCATTTT
V: TRBV4-1; J: TRBJ2-6; size: -; D: TRBD1; CDR3: CASSQEPWDRYSGANVLTF; DNA: TGCGCCAGCAGCCAAGAACCTTGGGACAGGTACTCTGGGGCCAACGTCCTGACTTTC
V: TRBV7-9; J: TRBJ1-4; size: -; D: -; CDR3: CASSAHNNEKLFF; DNA: TGTGCCAGCAGCGCCCACAATAACGAAAAACTGTTTTTT
V: TRBV19; J: TRBJ1-5; size: -; D: TRBD1; CDR3: CASSKGPGTGNQPQHF; DNA: TGTGCCAGTAGTAAGGGTCCCGGGACAGGGAATCAGCCCCAGCATTTT
V: TRBV3-1/TRBV3-2; J: TRBJ1-2; size: once; D: -; CDR3: CASSQVGRGGYYGYTF; DNA: TGTGCCAGCAGCCAAGTCGGCCGGGGAGGATACTATGGCTACACCTTC
V: TRBV11-2; J: TRBJ2-7; size: -; D: -; CDR3: CASSLEPVSSYEQYF; DNA: TGTGCCAGCAGCTTAGAGCCCGTTAGCTCCTACGAGCAGTACTTC
V: TRBV18; J: TRBJ1-3; size: -; D: TRBD1; CDR3: CASSPRRDRGNGNTIYF; DNA: TGTGCCAGCTCACCACGACGCGACAGGGGGAATGGAAACACCATATATTTT
V: TRBV7-9; J: TRBJ2-3; size: once; D: TRBD2; CDR3: CASSLGLAGGRTDTQYF; DNA: TGTGCCAGCAGCCTTGGACTAGCGGGGGGGCGCACAGATACGCAGTATTTT
V: TRBV19; J: TRBJ1-5; size: -; D: -; CDR3: CASSKLTDSNQPQHF; DNA: TGTGCCAGTAGTAAATTGACAGATAGCAATCAGCCCCAGCATTTT